The 26 T cell receptor beta chains given below trace back to one sample, sequenced in a study of vaccination effects on CD4 cells after COVID-19. Expansion of antigen-specific CD4+ T cells with viral peptide pools was carried out by the ViraFEST assay before sequencing. Scientists isolated CD4+ T cells after a roughly 10-day culture period ended. BNT162b2 vaccine or mRNA-1273 vaccine was given to participants in two doses. These TCRs are of unknown antigen specificity. Measured with immunoSEQ multiplex PCR; TCRdb has only the in-frame clones, and not every one. The table has 80,000 to 95,000 clones, roughly 80% seen once; the top ten hold 1.1%. The sample was CD4+ T cells from PBMCs cultured with HCoV-OC43 spike peptides, taken after COVID-19 vaccination. This sample's subset: HCoV-OC43 spike overlapping peptide pool stimulation. The receptors come from a human donor who received a COVID-19 vaccine.

This clone was observed a single time. The genes are TRBV4-3 and TRBJ2-5; D is ambiguous. The V end was cut by 0 bases, the J end by 5 bases, with 16 bases between. This CDR3 is built from 16 residues. Per germline, CDR1 LGHNA and CDR2 YSLEER. The CDR3 coding sequence is TGCGCCAGCAGCCAAGATTATTCCGGTGGTTCGGAGACCCAGTACTTC. Protein sequence: CASSQDYSGGSETQYF.

The count of this clone is one. The V and J genes are TRBV5-4 and TRBJ1-2; D remains ambiguous. The V end was cut by 0 bases, the J end by 8 bases, with 17 bases between. The germline gives CDR1 SGHNT, CDR2 YYREEE (reference sequence). CDR3 length equals 15 residues. CDR3 loop: CASSLANRGNSGYTF. CDR3 DNA: TGTGCCAGCAGCTTGGCAAATCGGGGAAATAGCGGCTACACCTTC.

This clone has just a few counts. J is TRBJ1-5 and V is TRBV28; D remains unclear. The CDR3 spans 15 residues. V lost 6 bases to trimming and J lost 1 base, with 13 bases between them. The germline gives CDR1 MDHEN, CDR2 SYDVKM. The CDR3 nucleotides are TGTGCCAGCAGCATGACCCAGGTCAGCAATCAGCCCCAGCATTTT. Translated: CASSMTQVSNQPQHF.

The chain recombines TRBV7-2 with TRBJ2-2; 8 nucleotides line up with TRBD2. Trimming cost V 3 bases and J 4 bases; bases outside gene matches: 4. This CDR3 comprises 15 residues. Germline CDR1 and CDR2: SGHTA and FQGNSA. The CDR3 coding sequence is TGTGCCAGCAGCTTCCTAGCGGGCAGCACCGGGGAGCTGTTTTTT. It translates to CASSFLAGSTGELFF.

This clone was found a few times. J is TRBJ1-3 and V is TRBV4-3; no firm D call. Per the germline V gene, CDR1 is LGHNA and CDR2 is YSLEER. The V and J ends lost 6 bases and 4 bases respectively, with 13 bases between them. There are 14 residues in the CDR3. CDR3 sequence: CASSRIDNGNTIYF. The CDR3, as DNA: TGCGCCAGCAGTCGGATAGACAACGGAAACACCATATATTTT.

This rearrangement joins TRBV20-1 to TRBJ1-2; D remains unclear. The CDR3 runs to 13 residues. The germline gives CDR1 DFQATT, CDR2 SNEGSKA (reference sequence). Between the trimmed V and J ends, which lost 3 bases and 1 base, there was a span of 9 bases. CDR3 region: CSASPTNNYGYTF. The CDR3 DNA is TGCAGTGCTAGTCCCACTAATAACTATGGCTACACCTTC.

This chain joins TRBV7-9 and TRBJ2-7, with D tentatively TRBD1 (5 bases). Trimming shortened V by 4 bases and J by 0 bases, and 10 bases separated the two germline ends. Germline V lookup: CDR1 SEHNR, CDR2 FQNEAQ (reference sequence). The CDR3 is 14 residues long. The CDR3 DNA reads as TGTGCCAGCAGCTCGGGCAGGGTCTCCTACGAGCAGTACGTC. Protein: CASSSGRVSYEQYV.

This clone was observed a single time. In DNA form, the CDR3 reads TGTGCCAGCAGCTTAGGGGGGAGAGAGACCCAGTACTTC. Translated: CASSLGGRETQYF. The V gene is TRBV11-3, the J gene TRBJ2-5; either TRBD1 or TRBD2 may supply D (5 bases each). V was shortened by 1 base and J by 4 bases, with 7 bases between the two germline ends. The CDR3 is 13 amino acids. Per the germline V gene, CDR1 is SGHNT and CDR2 is YENEEA.

The genes are TRBV6-6 and TRBJ2-5; D is perhaps TRBD1 (5 bases). The CDR3 covers 14 residues. Germline CDR1 reads MNHNY; CDR2 reads SVGAGI (reference sequence). The germline V and J ends were trimmed by 4 bases and 5 bases, with 14 bases remaining between them. The CDR3 sequence is CASSSPGKSETQYF. DNA for the CDR3: TGTGCCAGCAGTTCCCCAGGGAAGTCCGAGACCCAGTACTTC.

CDR3 nucleotide sequence: TGCGCCAGCAGCCAAGATCCTGGGACAGGGTTATTAGTCTATGGCTACACCTTC. Its translation is CASSQDPGTGLLVYGYTF. This sequence joins TRBV4-1 and TRBJ1-2; 9 bases are shared with TRBD1. The CDR3 is 18 amino acids. CDR1 MGHRA and CDR2 YSYEKL come from the germline V gene. Trimming at V came to 0 bases and at J to 4 bases, leaving 12 bases not matched to a gene.

V and J are TRBV30 and TRBJ2-3; the match to TRBD2 covers 7 bases. V lost 5 bases to trimming and J lost 4 bases; unmatched junction nucleotides: 3. Germline V lookup: CDR1 GTSNPN, CDR2 SVGIG (reference sequence). The CDR3 is 12 amino acids. CDR3 in DNA: TGTGCCTGGGGACTAGGGGCAGATACGCAGTATTTT. This gives the protein CAWGLGADTQYF.

The genes are TRBV18 and TRBJ1-6; D call uncertain. The germline V and J ends were trimmed by 1 base and 5 bases, with 9 bases remaining between them. CDR3 length: 15 residues. CDR1 is KGHSH and CDR2 is LQKENI in the germline V gene. CDR3 in DNA: TGTGCCAGCTCACCACTAGCGAATAATAATTCACCCCTCCACTTT. It specifies CASSPLANNNSPLHF.

This chain joins TRBV12-3 or TRBV12-4 and TRBJ1-5; D gene ambiguous. The V end lost 7 bases, the J end lost 5 bases, and 12 bases lay between the germline ends. The CDR3 covers 13 residues. DNA of the CDR3: TGTGCCAGCAACAAGGAGGGTTATCAGCCCCAGCATTTT. Translating it yields CASNKEGYQPQHF.

CDR3 DNA sequence: TGTGCCAGCAACCCAGGCTCTGGAAACACCATATATTTT. It specifies CASNPGSGNTIYF. The chain has TRBV6-2 or TRBV6-3 and TRBJ1-3; D is ambiguous. Germline-derived CDR1 and CDR2 are MNHEY and SVGEGT. The CDR3 covers 13 residues. Trimming left V 7 bases short and J 0 bases short, with 7 bases between.

The chain uses TRBV14 and TRBJ1-2; D perhaps matches TRBD1 (6 bases). The V gene lost 4 bases and the J gene lost 0 bases, with 9 bases spanning the gap. The length of the CDR3 is 14 residues. Germline lookup yields CDR1 SGHDN and CDR2 FVKESK. The CDR3 protein is CASSPQGPNYGYTF. CDR3 nucleotide sequence: TGTGCCAGCAGCCCACAGGGTCCTAACTATGGCTACACCTTC.

This chain joins TRBV5-4 and TRBJ2-3; TRBD2 matches 8 bases. This CDR3 has 14 amino acids. Trimming took 0 bases from V and 5 from J; bases not matched to a gene: 2. Per the germline V gene, CDR1 is SGHNT and CDR2 is YYREEE (reference sequence). The CDR3 sequence is CASSLGLAQDTQYF. The CDR3 DNA follows: TGTGCCAGCAGCTTGGGACTAGCGCAAGATACGCAGTATTTT.

The chain joins TRBV3-1 (or the pseudogene TRBV3-2) to TRBJ2-3; 13 nucleotides agree with TRBD2. The length of the CDR3 is 17 residues. V lost 3 bases to trimming and J lost 1 base; unmatched junction nucleotides: 4. From germline, CDR1 is LGHDT and CDR2 YNNKEL (reference sequence). The CDR3 region is CASSHHGLAGGTDTQYF. The CDR3 DNA reads as TGTGCCAGCAGCCACCACGGACTAGCGGGGGGCACAGATACGCAGTATTTT.

This clone was recorded once. CDR3: CATKQGTLLTGELFF. The DNA for the CDR3 is TGTGCCACGAAGCAGGGGACCTTACTCACCGGGGAGCTGTTTTTT. V usage is TRBV19 and J usage is TRBJ2-2; a weak D match, TRBD1 (6 bases). CDR1 is LNHDA, CDR2 SQIVND, per germline (reference sequence). CDR3 length: 15 amino acids. V lost 10 bases to trimming and J lost 4 bases, with 19 bases between them. The full variable domain, with the rest looked up from reference TRBV19 and TRBJ2-2, is DGGITQSPKYLFRKEGQNVTLSCEQNLNHDAMYWYRQDPGQGLRLIYYSQIVNDFQKGDIAEGYSVSREKKESFPLTVTSAQKNPTAFYLCATKQGTLLTGELFFGEGSRLTVL.

J is TRBJ2-7 and V is TRBV20-1; D is undetermined. This CDR3 has 11 amino acids. V was cut by 0 bases and J by 4 bases, with 4 bases left in between. Germline loops: CDR1 DFQATT, CDR2 SNEGSKA (reference sequence). The CDR3 here is CSARDAYEQYV. The CDR3 coding sequence is TGCAGTGCTAGAGACGCTTACGAGCAGTACGTC.

Notes on this clone: This specimen includes other DNA sequences encoding the same CDR3. The rearrangement uses TRBV18 and TRBJ2-5; D not resolved. V was shortened by 6 bases and J by 1 base, with 12 bases between the two germline ends. This CDR3 is built from 14 residues. The V gene's germline CDR1 is KGHSH and CDR2 LQKENI. CDR3 nucleotides: TGTGCCAGCTCCCAGCTGGCAGTCCAAGAGACCCAGTACTTC. Translation gives CASSQLAVQETQYF. Complete variable domain (other parts from reference TRBV18 and TRBJ2-5): NAGVMQNPRHLVRRRGQEARLRCSPMKGHSHVYWYRQLPEEGLKFMVYLQKENIIDESGMPKERFSAEFPKEGPSILRIQQVVRGDSAAYFCASSQLAVQETQYFGPGTRLLVL.

J is TRBJ2-1 and V is TRBV6-1, with a weak D call TRBD1 (5 bases). Trimming took off 2 bases at V and 12 bases at J, with 14 bases between the two ends. CDR3 size: 13 residues. Germline lookup yields CDR1 MNHNS and CDR2 SASEGT. The CDR3 coding sequence is TGTGCCAGCAGTGAAATTCCAGGGCAAGGGCAGTTCTTC. Translation gives CASSEIPGQGQFF.

The chain carries TRBV4-1 and TRBJ1-6; 9 nucleotides match TRBD1. The CDR3 runs to 15 residues. In germline, CDR1 is MGHRA, CDR2 YSYEKL. Trimming took 3 bases from V and 6 from J; bases not matched to a gene: 3. The CDR3 reads CASSQRDRANSPLHF. As DNA, the CDR3 is TGCGCCAGCAGCCAGAGGGACAGGGCTAATTCACCCCTCCACTTT.

For this clone: This CDR3 is also generated by other DNA sequences in the sample. The chain links TRBV3-1 (or the pseudogene TRBV3-2) to TRBJ1-5, with D uncertain. This CDR3 spans 13 amino acids. Germline loops: CDR1 LGHDT, CDR2 YNNKEL (reference sequence). The germline V and J ends were trimmed by 4 bases and 3 bases, with 7 bases remaining between them. CDR3 bases: TGTGCCAGCAGCCGCGGGGACAATCAGCCCCAGCATTTT. Protein sequence: CASSRGDNQPQHF.

The rearrangement joins TRBV19 to TRBJ2-5; 7 bases line up with TRBD2. V lost 4 bases, J lost 4 bases, and 3 bases stayed unmatched. The CDR3 runs to 13 residues. CDR1 is LNHDA and CDR2 is SQIVND in the germline V gene (reference sequence). The CDR3 loop reads CASSRGGGETQYF. CDR3 nucleotides: TGTGCCAGTAGTAGGGGCGGGGGAGAGACCCAGTACTTC. The full variable domain, its missing parts supplied by reference TRBV19 and TRBJ2-5, is DGGITQSPKYLFRKEGQNVTLSCEQNLNHDAMYWYRQDPGQGLRLIYYSQIVNDFQKGDIAEGYSVSREKKESFPLTVTSAQKNPTAFYLCASSRGGGETQYFGPGTRLLVL.

The sample holds a few counts of this clone. This chain connects TRBV5-1 to TRBJ2-1; TRBD1 aligns across 11 bases. CDR3 length equals 16 residues. Germline values: CDR1 SGHRS, CDR2 YFSETQ. V shed 4 bases, J shed 3 bases, and the junction held 6 bases outside the gene matches. The CDR3 DNA follows: TGCGCCAGCAGCACGTCCGGGACAGGGGGCTACAATGAGCAGTTCTTC. It translates to CASSTSGTGGYNEQFF.

DNA of the CDR3: TGTGCCTCTCAGAGGCTAGCGGGGGGGAACATTCAGTACTTC. This translates into CASQRLAGGNIQYF. The J gene is TRBJ2-4, the V gene TRBV2, with 12 bases matching TRBD2. V lost 11 bases and J lost 7; bases outside the gene matches: 9. Germline-derived CDR1 and CDR2 are SNHLY and FYNNEI. This CDR3 has 14 residues.